This is a list of T cell receptor beta chains from one sample in a study of CD8 T cells in Susac syndrome. TCRdb analysed the immunoSEQ multiplex PCR reads with MiXCR anew, one entry per CDR3 protein. The top ten hold more than 0.07% of the sample, which has under 200,000 distinct CDR3 sequences, around 92% seen once. The sample taken for sequencing was CD4+ T cells from PBMCs. The source is a human donor in good health. CDR3s include the opening cysteine and the closing phenylalanine or tryptophan. D genes are given only for firm matches.

>TRBJ2-1|TRBV20-1|-
TGCAGTGTTCGCGAGACAGGAAACCTGCGGAATGAGCAGTTCTTC
CSVRETGNLRNEQFF
>TRBJ1-1|TRBV27|-
TGTGCCAGCAGTCCACAGAAGAACACTGAAGCTTTCTTT
CASSPQKNTEAFF
>TRBJ1-1|TRBV6-2/TRBV6-3|-
TGTGCCACTGAGACCCCAGGGGTGAACACTGAAGCTTTCTTT
CATETPGVNTEAFF
>TRBJ1-5|TRBV5-4|-
TGTGCCAGCAGCTTGGGGAAAAATCAGCCCCAGCATTTT
CASSLGKNQPQHF
>TRBJ2-2|TRBV5-1|-
TGCGCCAGCAGAAGGACATTCGCGAACACCGGGGAGCTGTTTTTT
CASRRTFANTGELFF
>TRBJ2-5|TRBV20-1|-
TGCAGTGCTCCTCGACTAGAGACCCAGTACTTC
CSAPRLETQYF
>TRBJ2-2|TRBV7-3|-
TGTGCCAGCAGCTTAGGTCATAACACCGGGGAGCTGTTTTTT
CASSLGHNTGELFF
>TRBJ2-7|TRBV6-2/TRBV6-3|-
TGTGCCAGCAGTGGGCGAGAAGTCAGGGGATCCTACGAGCAGTACTTC
CASSGREVRGSYEQYF
>TRBJ2-7|TRBV24-1|-
TGTGCCACCAGTGATTCTGCCGGATCCTACGAGCAGTACTTC
CATSDSAGSYEQYF
>TRBJ1-1|TRBV20-1|TRBD1
TGCAGTGCTAGATCTCGGACAGGGTACACTGAAGCTTTCTTT
CSARSRTGYTEAFF
>TRBJ2-3|TRBV29-1|TRBD1
TGCAGCGTCCGCGACAGGGCGCGAACAGATACGCAGTATTTT
CSVRDRARTDTQYF